Below, one T cell receptor (beta chain) is given with its context. What it binds is unknown. CDR3 length equals 15 residues. Germline CDR1 reads SNHLY; CDR2 reads FYNNEI. With 6 bases removed from V and 0 bases from J, the gap between germline ends came to 12 bases. The table came from immunoSEQ multiplex PCR; TCRdb's copy has only in-frame clones and leaves some out. This table holds 90,000 to 120,000 clones, 92% found once. This sample stems from a study of T cell responses to AZD1222 COVID-19 vaccine. Some second doses came at about 4 weeks and others at about 12 weeks; these were pooled. Study observations and caveats: AZD1222 recipients seropositive at baseline numbered only 5 to 7. Sampling captured repertoires only after the peak T cell response. Distributed over spike, vaccine-associated CD4 TCRs predominated at 160-218 and 743-854.

J is TRBJ1-3 and V is TRBV2; D is unclear. The sample consisted of peripheral blood, taken 28 days after the second AZD1222 dose. This receptor was taken from an adult who received the AZD1222 COVID-19 vaccine. CDR3 region: CASSLNSPSGNTIYF. CDR3 nucleotide sequence: TGTGCCAGCAGCCTAAATAGCCCCTCTGGAAACACCATATATTTT.